Given below is one T cell receptor beta chain in context. In the study's own analysis: Researchers report that nucleated cell counts were estimated from reference gene primer amplification. Profiling relied on immunoSEQ multiplex PCR, and the TCRdb table lists in-frame clones only, not all of them. The V and J calls and clone size come from that table; D and trimming were worked out from the DNA. The sample consists of around 250,000 clones, approximately 80% of them appearing once. CDR3 size: 15 residues. The V gene's germline CDR1 is MNHEY and CDR2 SVGAGI. V lost 2 bases and J lost 6; bases outside the gene matches: 8. This sample stems from a study of blood T cell repertoires in COVID-19. Study-level information: Acute and convalescent COVID-19 samples came from the United States, Italy and Spain. Nucleic acid was either cDNA or gDNA, and it came from T cells, B-cell-depleted T cells, or PBMCs.

The chain couples TRBV6-5 to TRBJ2-7; 9 nucleotides line up with TRBD2. The sequenced sample consisted of peripheral blood. The TCR comes from a woman in her late teens or twenties with acute or convalescent COVID-19. CDR3 coding DNA: TGTGCCAGCAGTTACGGTTTAGCGGGAGAGGGCGAGCAGTACTTC. It is translated as CASSYGLAGEGEQYF.